A selection of T cell receptor beta chains follows, all from one sample in a study of blood T cell repertoires in COVID-19. Data came from immunoSEQ multiplex PCR; TCRdb stores just in-frame clones and leaves some out. Of roughly 290,000 clones in the sample, around 90% were seen once. Input material: peripheral blood. The origin of the receptors is a woman aged 25 to 39 with COVID-19, enrolled during active disease. The conserved cysteine and the conserved F or W are not part of the CDR3 here. Each record gives: V gene, CDR3 length, J gene, CDR3 protein.

TRBV7-9,10,TRBJ1-2,ASSSRGYGYT
TRBV6-5,13,TRBJ2-1,ASSYLGQGLNEQF
TRBV30,12,TRBJ2-1,ALLSTGGYNEQF
TRBV12-3/TRBV12-4,11,TRBJ2-7,ASSLRGPYEQY
TRBV4-1,15,TRBJ1-2,ASSQDPGTVTMAGYT
TRBV5-1,10,TRBJ2-7,ASSPSIHEQY
TRBV19,9,TRBJ2-7,ASTWRDEQY
TRBV29-1,15,TRBJ2-3,SVEGLAGSLHTDTQY
TRBV4-3,12,TRBJ2-1,ASSQFGGSDEQF
TRBV9,15,TRBJ2-3,ASSARERENLQDTQY